This T cell receptor (beta chain) was sequenced for a study of CD8 T cells in ankylosing spondylitis. Germline values: CDR1 MNHEY, CDR2 SVGEGT. CDR3 length: 14 amino acids. The germline V and J ends were trimmed by 7 bases and 7 bases, with 14 bases remaining between them. This clonotype was recorded at least ten times. One entry per CDR3 protein results from TCRdb running MiXCR on the 5' RACE reads. The profile shows a few hundred thousand distinct CDR3 sequences, about 20% of them singletons. Sample: blood, either unsorted or a sorted T cell fraction (not recorded which). This chain links TRBV6-2 or TRBV6-3 with TRBJ1-6, with a weak D call TRBD1 (5 bases). The receptor comes from a male donor with ankylosing spondylitis or in good health (not recorded which). The CDR3 region is CASNIQELNSPLHF. The CDR3 DNA sequence: TGTGCCAGCAACATACAGGAGTTGAATTCACCCCTCCACTTT.